The subject of this entry is one T cell receptor (beta chain). Its specificity is unknown. PCR employed 60 Vbeta and 13 Jbeta primers. TCRdb keeps only in-frame clones here, not all; method: immunoSEQ multiplex PCR. The repertoire consists of more than 130,000 clones, with approximately 77% occurring once and the leading ten covering about 5.3%. V gave up 5 bases and J gave up 1 base, with 14 bases separating them. Germline V gene sequence: CDR1 SGHTA, CDR2 FQGNSA. The CDR3 has 15 amino acids. This sample was taken from a study of cytomegalovirus exposure and HLA in healthy donors. Whole-study results and caveats: In an earlier analysis, in some 600 donors, most V segments appeared productive either ~87% or ~30% of the time. Per published reports, the classifier diagnosed cytomegalovirus status with high specificity and sensitivity. In a later analysis, productive TCRs from donors in an Asian-associated ancestry cluster reportedly carried fewer N-insertions than the cohort mean.

The source material was PBMCs. This sequence originates from a woman aged 45-65 years in good health and CMV-seronegative. The chain couples TRBV7-2 to TRBJ1-1; D not resolved. CDR3 region: CASSPLFGANTEAFF. In DNA form, the CDR3 reads TGTGCCAGCAGCCCCCTCTTCGGAGCGAACACTGAAGCTTTCTTT.